This section outlines one T cell receptor beta chain sequence together with its context. Its antigen is not known. They isolated at least 6 million PBMCs from each sample. The CDR3 totals 14 residues. V lost 11 bases and J lost 3; bases outside the gene matches: 8. Germline assignment: CDR1 MNHEY and CDR2 SVGEGT. This sample is drawn from a study of blood T cells in healthy people across ages. Study-level results: Changes seen in expanded clonotypes were possibly confounded by donor CMV status left unknown. There were more naive CD4+ cells and higher diversity in long-lived donors than in aged donors. The diversity estimates, figures obtained from one million T cells, were considered underestimates.

For the second PCR, which ran for about 6 to 11 cycles, a sample-barcoded 5' primer and a J-beta primer mix were used. MiXCR was run by TCRdb on the 5' RACE reads, yielding one entry per CDR3 protein. The sample yields approximately 770,000 distinct CDR3 sequences, about three fifths seen once. The specimen was blood. This rearrangement joins TRBV6-2 or TRBV6-3 to TRBJ2-1; TRBD2 agrees at 9 bases. The receptor's source is a man aged 30 to 39 in good health. The CDR3 DNA follows: TGTGCCTCCCTCCTGACTAGCGGCTACAATGAGCAGTTCTTC. Translating gives CASLLTSGYNEQFF.